A selection of T cell receptor beta chains follows, all from one sample in a study of PD-1 blockade in classical Hodgkin lymphoma. Profiled with immunoSEQ multiplex PCR; TCRdb holds only in-frame clones, not every one. The profile shows about 93,000 clones, around 80% of them singletons. The sample consisted of peripheral blood mononuclear cells (PBMCs), taken before the fourth cycle of nivolumab. These receptors originate from a human donor with classical Hodgkin lymphoma. Both conserved end residues are part of each CDR3. A D gene is named only where the DNA matches it firmly. The size of a clone is reported for some rows only, either as once, few or many, or as a class for expanded clones.

clone_size j_call v_call d_call cdr3_aa cdr3_nt
once TRBJ1-4 TRBV5-5 TRBD1 CASSSAPTGATNEKLFF TGTGCCAGCAGCTCGGCTCCGACAGGGGCAACTAATGAAAAACTGTTTTTT
once TRBJ2-1 TRBV6-6 TRBD2 CAGKGGEGAINEQFF TGTGCCGGCAAAGGCGGGGAGGGCGCAATCAATGAGCAGTTCTTC
. TRBJ2-1 TRBV6-1 . CASSAQDGNYREQFF TGTGCCAGCAGTGCCCAGGACGGGAACTATCGTGAGCAGTTCTTC
. TRBJ2-7 TRBV30 . CAWSPLYEQYF TGTGCCTGGAGTCCACTCTACGAGCAGTACTTC
. TRBJ2-5 TRBV12-5 TRBD2 CASGLRQRGETQYF TGTGCTAGTGGTTTGCGCCAGCGGGGAGAGACCCAGTACTTC
. TRBJ2-1 TRBV5-8 TRBD1 CASSGRQGVYNEQFF TGTGCCAGCAGCGGCCGGCAGGGGGTCTACAATGAGCAGTTCTTC
few TRBJ1-2 TRBV5-4 TRBD1 CASSFGAGGANYGYTF TGTGCCAGCAGCTTTGGGGCAGGGGGCGCGAACTATGGCTACACCTTC
. TRBJ1-6 TRBV19 . CASSTTGTWSPLHF TGTGCCAGTAGTACAACAGGGACTTGGTCACCCCTCCACTTT
few TRBJ1-1 TRBV19 . CASSIDQEDSEAFF TGTGCCAGTAGTATAGATCAAGAGGACAGTGAAGCTTTCTTT
. TRBJ1-1 TRBV6-6 . CAILGSRNTEAFF TGTGCCATTTTAGGCTCAAGGAACACTGAAGCTTTCTTT
. TRBJ2-1 TRBV18 . CASSPDRSSYNEQFF TGTGCCAGCTCACCAGACAGAAGCTCCTACAATGAGCAGTTCTTC
. TRBJ2-7 TRBV11-2 . CASSLGHEQYF TGTGCCAGCAGCTTAGGGCACGAGCAGTACTTC
. TRBJ2-3 TRBV27 TRBD2 CASSLEKRGLDTQYF TGTGCCAGCAGTTTAGAGAAGCGGGGGTTAGATACGCAGTATTTT
. TRBJ1-5 TRBV19 . CASSTGQYSNQPQHF TGTGCCAGTAGTACTGGACAATATAGCAATCAGCCCCAGCATTTT
. TRBJ2-1 TRBV5-8 TRBD2 CASTSGSVYEQFF TGTGCCAGCACTAGCGGGAGCGTATATGAGCAGTTCTTC
. TRBJ2-3 TRBV19 . CASSISMYTQYF TGTGCCAGTAGTATAAGTATGTATACGCAGTATTTT
. TRBJ1-1 TRBV9 . CASSVNQNTEAFF TGTGCCAGCAGCGTAAACCAGAACACTGAAGCTTTCTTT
. TRBJ1-4 TRBV5-1 . CASSPGRTVTNEKLFF TGCGCCAGCAGCCCAGGACGTACAGTGACTAATGAAAAACTGTTTTTT
. TRBJ2-7 TRBV7-6 . CASSLVSAPGGYEQYF TGTGCCAGCAGCTTAGTTTCGGCTCCCGGAGGCTACGAGCAGTACTTC
once TRBJ2-1 TRBV9 . CASSVEDSSYNEQFF TGTGCCAGCAGCGTTGAGGATAGCTCCTACAATGAGCAGTTCTTC
. TRBJ2-3 TRBV18 TRBD1 CASSLLRQGATDTQYF TGTGCCAGCTCACTGCTACGACAGGGGGCCACAGATACGCAGTATTTT
. TRBJ2-7 TRBV7-9 . CASSLDVNEQYF TGTGCCAGCAGCTTAGATGTCAACGAGCAGTACTTC
. TRBJ1-1 TRBV19 . CASSFRVEAFF TGTGCCAGTAGTTTCAGGGTAGAAGCTTTCTTT
. TRBJ2-5 TRBV9 . CASSRTSPETQYF TGTGCCAGCAGCCGCACTAGCCCGGAGACCCAGTACTTC
. TRBJ1-5 TRBV6-6 TRBD1 CASSGDRNQPQHF TGTGCCAGCAGTGGGGACAGAAATCAGCCCCAGCATTTT
. TRBJ2-5 TRBV5-6 . CASSFGSETQYF TGTGCCAGCAGCTTCGGGTCAGAGACCCAGTACTTC
. TRBJ1-5 TRBV28 . CASSRPGSNQPQHF TGTGCCAGCAGTCGACCTGGCAGCAATCAGCCCCAGCATTTT
once TRBJ2-7 TRBV20-1 . CSGCGYEQYF TGCAGTGGATGTGGCTACGAGCAGTACTTC
. TRBJ2-3 TRBV7-2 TRBD2 CASSLAFTSGIGTDTQYF TGTGCCAGCAGCTTAGCGTTCACTAGCGGGATTGGCACAGATACGCAGTATTTT